A selection of T cell receptor beta chains follows, all from one sample in a study of blood T cell repertoires in COVID-19. Only in-frame clones appear in the TCRdb table, and some are missing; sequencing was by immunoSEQ multiplex PCR. This table has around 220,000 clones, less than 90% appearing once. Material: PBMCs or T cells enriched from blood (not recorded which). The receptors originated from a woman in her thirties or forties who had recovered from COVID-19. Each CDR3 is given without its conserved first and last residue. The D gene is left open where the match is weak.

j_gene | v_gene | d_gene | CDR3aa
TRBJ1-1 | TRBV11-2 | . | ASSLGWRIDTEAF
TRBJ1-6 | TRBV5-1 | TRBD1 | ASSTGQGRSPLH
TRBJ1-1 | TRBV7-9 | TRBD1 | ASSLATGTTEAF
TRBJ1-4 | TRBV7-2 | TRBD1 | ASSPTGGGEKLF
TRBJ2-3 | TRBV27 | . | ASSPRGNTQY
TRBJ2-3 | TRBV4-2 | . | ASSQDGGEDTQY
TRBJ1-6 | TRBV25-1 | . | ASSLGNNSPLH
TRBJ1-5 | TRBV28 | . | ASRVGGASNQPQH
TRBJ1-3 | TRBV7-3 | . | ASSLGPADTIY
TRBJ2-7 | TRBV18 | . | ASSRGTGYYEQY
TRBJ2-1 | TRBV6-5 | . | ASSKSSAYNEQF
TRBJ2-1 | TRBV29-1 | . | SAEDWRANEQF